The subject of this entry is one T cell receptor beta chain. The antigen it binds to is not known. Base qualities are not provided; no much larger clone lies one nucleotide away. CDR1 and CDR2 (SGHRS, YFSETQ) derive from the germline V gene. The CDR3 measures 15 amino acids from cysteine to phenylalanine. Kept here is only the CDR3 DNA, which spans 45 bases and is read in frame from base 1. V is clipped by 6 bases and J by 0 bases, and the sequence between their germline boundaries is 13 bases long. Donors were healthy HIV-negative adults with no recently reported acute infections or vaccinations. All donors were Caucasian adults living in Nashville, Tennessee, USA. Magnetic negative selection was used to enrich CD4+ T cells, after which naive cells were positively selected on CD45RA and the negative fraction became the memory subset. After blood collection by leukapheresis, PBMCs were isolated using Ficoll-Histopaque density gradient centrifugation and then cryopreserved in the vapor phase of liquid nitrogen. Analytical flow cytometry was used to check the purity and quantity of each magnetically sorted T cell population. Genomic DNA was isolated from each sorted fraction and quantified by UV absorbance on a Nanodrop 2000c.

This entry belongs to a study of shared clonotypes between healthy human individuals (dated by TCRdb to 2020 to 2021). About the full investigation: The cohort included three men and a couple of women between 18 and 49 years of age. Leukapheresis yielded between about 0.85 and 10 billion PBMCs per donor. For each donor, CD4 naive and CD4 memory were each given three plates, CD8 naive was given two plates, and CD8 memory was given one plate. Libraries were prepared and TCR repertoires were sequenced by different laboratories using diverse techniques, in order to increase sequencing depth and limit assay-specific biases. The study deeply sequenced blood TCR repertoires of several healthy adults to estimate repertoire size and the extent of clonotype sharing between individuals.

What the study reported, not specific to this receptor: Only blood was sampled, and tissue TCR repertoires likely differ from those in blood. The small number of donors limited the genetic and exposure-history diversity represented. When a handful of donors were compared, the shared fraction of clonotypes was about 5% for naive CD4, more than 3% for naive CD8, 2.3% for memory CD4, and around 0.37% for memory CD8. Rarefaction of sorted-subset datasets indicated incomplete sequencing despite the large sequencing depth. Pairwise subsampling led to the expectation that sequencing depth would affect the degree of clonotype sharing among donors. Compared with non-shared clonotypes, clonotypes shared by all four sorted-subset donors had higher generation probabilities. Naive subsets generally had larger estimated clonotype richness than memory subsets.

Using the deep immunoSEQ assay, TCR CDR3 regions were amplified from genomic DNA by multiplex PCR. For each cell subset, the extracted genomic DNA was distributed evenly across all wells of several immunoSEQ 96-well plates, and each plate served as one replicate. For sorted subsets, about 220 ng of genomic DNA, equivalent to around 30,000 T cell genomes, went into each replicate PCR. Purified libraries were measured with a Qubit 3.0 fluorometer, size-checked on a Bioanalyzer 2100, and measured again with the KAPA Library Quantification kit. Each immunoSEQ 96-well plate was sequenced on its own single-read 150-cycle Illumina NextSeq 550 flow cell. From the authors' description of their analysis: Because the immunoSEQ output included only junctional sequences and no quality scores, the filtering could not be the same as the filtering used for full-length reads. Sequences were annotated with PyIR, a Python wrapper for IgBLAST v1.9, using IMGT germline references to assign V/J genes and CDR3. Any read was removed if the V/J assignment was weak (E-value above 1e-6), the CDR3 was missing, or the read contained stop codons, out-of-frame junctions, or ambiguous translated residues. V3J clonotypes were defined by identical inferred V gene, J gene, and CDR3 amino acid sequence. Percentage overlap between repertoires was calculated by dividing the number of shared unique clonotypes by the size of the smaller repertoire. RTK rarefaction, the Chao1 estimator, and Recon v2.1 estimates of unobserved clonotypes were used to assess repertoire richness. Generation probabilities for all TCRbeta clonotypes obtained by the gDNA method from several donors were computed using OLGA. TCRdb mirrors the immuneACCESS table, restricted to in-frame sequences. Some clones are absent from its copies; in checked studies, under half trace to an unresolved V gene, and the reason for the others is unknown. Clonal size and the V and J genes are those of that table, whereas D and trimming came from the DNA. The sample includes 2 million to 2.5 million clones, with around 95% observed a single time. The leading ten clones occupy around 0.13% of the sample.

Recombination connected TRBV5-1 to TRBJ2-1; the D assignment is uncertain and may be TRBD1 or TRBD2, with 5 bases supporting each. The TCR comes from a man younger than 30 in good health. The sequencing input was naive CD4+ T cells sorted from blood. Per the publication, the cell subset or site label means: CD45RA+ positively selected. The sequenced DNA: TGCGCCAGCACAGAAAGGGGACGCTCCTACAATGAGCAGTTCTTC. This yields the protein CASTERGRSYNEQFF.